This entry features one T cell receptor (beta chain) sequence. No cognate antigen has been identified for it. The input lacks base qualities; no much larger clone sits a single base away. V trim: 0 bases; J trim: 3 bases; unmatched bases: 7. Spanning cysteine to phenylalanine, the CDR3 consists of 18 amino acids. Only CDR3 DNA is held: 54 bases, read in frame from base 1. The germline V gene encodes CDR1 SGHDT and CDR2 YYEEEE. The intended sense of this specimen's time point label: baseline before first vaccination. Samples from vaccinated people were obtained from the UK trials COV001 and COV002, which included a single-blind randomized controlled phase 2/3 trial of AZD1222 (ChAdOx1 nCoV-19) in healthy adults. For TCRbeta chain sequencing, PBMC samples from trial participants were taken at day 0 and at day 28 after the second dose. These data come from a study of T cell responses to AZD1222 COVID-19 vaccine (dated by TCRdb to about 2021). Background for the entire study: AZD1222 recipients whose second dose came at about 4 weeks and those whose second dose came at about 12 weeks were combined into one group, since spike-specific TCR depth and breadth did not differ between the two schedules. A total of about 230 trial participants underwent TCR sequencing, of whom around 200 received two doses of AZD1222 and about 25 received two doses of the MenACWY control vaccine. Enrollment into the trials was organized by age into subgroups of 18-55, 56-69 and 70-plus years, and those subgroups contained roughly 150, 30 and 60 TCR-sequenced participants, respectively.

The paper's findings and limits, for the study overall: Nearly half of unique spike-specific TCRs reportedly recognized epitopes outside regions mutated in the B.1.351 and B.1.1.7 variants. Most participants were white British and females outnumbered males, and the authors suggested that clonal diversity may have been underestimated. The 56-69-year group was small, and its depth increase did not reach significance, likely because of low power. Conclusions about previously exposed vaccinees are limited because only six or seven AZD1222 recipients were SARS-CoV-2 seropositive at baseline. Vaccine-associated CD4 TCRs spanned the whole spike protein, with dominant responses in regions 160-218 and 743-854. A significant rise in spike-specific TCR breadth and depth was observed after two AZD1222 doses relative to day 0 and relative to MenACWY recipients. No day 14 peak-response samples were available, so repertoires were characterized only after the peak T cell response.

The CDR3 regions of human TCRbeta chains were analyzed by immunosequencing. The authors' analysis ran thus. Repertoire TCRs were matched against a reference library of SARS-CoV-2-specific TCRs generated with the MIRA antigen-specificity platform. Breadth was defined as the fraction of unique TCRs that were SARS-CoV-2-associated, and depth was defined as the fraction of total T cells that were SARS-CoV-2-associated. Using the MIRA data, each spike-specific TCR was mapped to the spike region that the TCR reacts to and placed in a CD4 or CD8 class. Log10-transformed breadth and depth values were compared by one-way ANOVA with Sidak's multiple comparisons tests. TCRdb's version of the immuneACCESS table is confined to in-frame rearrangements and falls short of the full clone set. An unresolved V gene accounts for under half of the shortfall where checked; the remainder is of unknown origin. For V, J and clone size, that table is used; D and trimming come from the DNA. Here the sample has fewer than 200,000 clones; roughly 92% occur a single time. The ten largest clones represent over 1% of the sample.

The material was peripheral blood, obtained on day 0 of AZD1222 vaccination. The receptor chain draws on TRBV5-6 and TRBJ2-1; 12 bases in between match TRBD2. The clonotype comes from an adult in good health. CDR3 reads: CASSLDPTSGGNYNEQFF. The nucleotides are TGTGCCAGCAGCTTGGACCCTACTAGCGGGGGGAACTACAATGAGCAGTTCTTC.